This T cell receptor (beta chain) was recovered during a study of CD8+ T cells in alopecia areata. Sequencing used cDNA as its template, made by extracting RNA and reverse transcribing it. The protocol was immunoSEQ multiplex PCR, while the TCRdb copy is restricted to in-frame clones and leaves out a portion. The sample lists some 160,000 clones; more than 55% were seen once. The origin of this receptor is a human donor in good health. The sequencing input was CD8+ T cells sorted from blood.

DNA of the CDR3: TGCGCCAGCAGCCCATATGGCAAAAACATTCAGTACTTC. This translates into CASSPYGKNIQYF. V gene TRBV4-1 combines with J gene TRBJ2-4; D not resolved. Germline CDR1 is MGHRA and CDR2 is YSYEKL. V gave up 4 bases and J gave up 3 bases, with 7 bases separating them. CDR3 length: 13 amino acids.